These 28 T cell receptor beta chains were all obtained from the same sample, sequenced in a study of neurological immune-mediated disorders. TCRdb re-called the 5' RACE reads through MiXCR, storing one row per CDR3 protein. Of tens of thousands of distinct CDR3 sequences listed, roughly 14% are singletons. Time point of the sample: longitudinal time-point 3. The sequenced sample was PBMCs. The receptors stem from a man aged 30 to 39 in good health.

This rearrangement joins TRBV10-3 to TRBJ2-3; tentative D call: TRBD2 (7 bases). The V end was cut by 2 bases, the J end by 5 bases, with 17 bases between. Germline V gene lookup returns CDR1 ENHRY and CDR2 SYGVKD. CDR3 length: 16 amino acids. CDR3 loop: CAISETSEKGEDTQYF. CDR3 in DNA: TGTGCCATCAGTGAGACTAGCGAGAAGGGGGAAGATACGCAGTATTTT.

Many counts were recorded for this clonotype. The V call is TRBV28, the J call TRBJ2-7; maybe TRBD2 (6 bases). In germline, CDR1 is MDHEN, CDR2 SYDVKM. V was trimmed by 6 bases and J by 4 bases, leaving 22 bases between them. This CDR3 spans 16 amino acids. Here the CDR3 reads CASSPSYYDAGYEQYF. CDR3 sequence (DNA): TGTGCCAGCAGCCCAAGTTACTATGACGCGGGGTACGAGCAGTACTTC. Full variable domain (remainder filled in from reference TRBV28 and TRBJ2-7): DVKVTQSSRYLVKRTGEKVFLECVQDMDHENMFWYRQDPGLGLRLIYFSYDVKMKEKGDIPEGYSVSREKKERFSLILESASTNQTSMYLCASSPSYYDAGYEQYFGPGTRLTVT.

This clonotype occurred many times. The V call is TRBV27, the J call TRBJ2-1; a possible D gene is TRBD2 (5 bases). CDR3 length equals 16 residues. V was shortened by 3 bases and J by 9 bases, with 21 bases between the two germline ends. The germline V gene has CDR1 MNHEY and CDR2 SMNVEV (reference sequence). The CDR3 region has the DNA TGTGCCAGCAGTTTCTCATCGCCCGGGAAGTATCGTGAGCAGTTCTTC. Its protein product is CASSFSSPGKYREQFF.

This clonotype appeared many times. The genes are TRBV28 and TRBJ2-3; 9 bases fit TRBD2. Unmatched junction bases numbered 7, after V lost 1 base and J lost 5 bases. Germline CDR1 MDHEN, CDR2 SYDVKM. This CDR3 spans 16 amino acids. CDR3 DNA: TGTGCCAGCAGTTTATTTCCTAGCGGGACGGGAGATACGCAGTATTTT. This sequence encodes CASSLFPSGTGDTQYF.

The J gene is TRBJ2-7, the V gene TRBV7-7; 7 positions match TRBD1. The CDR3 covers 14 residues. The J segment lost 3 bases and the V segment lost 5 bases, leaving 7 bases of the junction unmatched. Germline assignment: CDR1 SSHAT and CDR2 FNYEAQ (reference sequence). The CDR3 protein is CASSPSAGGYEQYF. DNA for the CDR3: TGTGCCAGCAGCCCCTCGGCAGGGGGCTACGAGCAGTACTTC.

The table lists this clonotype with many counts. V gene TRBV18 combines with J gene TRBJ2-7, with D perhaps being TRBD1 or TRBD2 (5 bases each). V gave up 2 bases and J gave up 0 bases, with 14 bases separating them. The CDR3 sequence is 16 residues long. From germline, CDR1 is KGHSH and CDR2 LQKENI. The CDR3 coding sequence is TGTGCCAGCTCACCAGGTTCGGGACGCGGCTCCTACGAGCAGTACTTC. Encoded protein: CASSPGSGRGSYEQYF.

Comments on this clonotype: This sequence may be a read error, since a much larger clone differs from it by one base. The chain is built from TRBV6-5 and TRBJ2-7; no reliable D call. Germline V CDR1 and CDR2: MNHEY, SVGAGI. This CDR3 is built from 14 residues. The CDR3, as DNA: TGTGTCAGCAGTTCCGGCCAATCCTACTACGAGCAGTACTTC. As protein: CVSSSGQSYYEQYF.

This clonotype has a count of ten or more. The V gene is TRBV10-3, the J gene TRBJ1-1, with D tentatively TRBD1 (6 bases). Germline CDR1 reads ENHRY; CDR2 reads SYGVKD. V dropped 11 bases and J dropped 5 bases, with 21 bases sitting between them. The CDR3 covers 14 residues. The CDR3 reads CASRGRTGPTEAFF. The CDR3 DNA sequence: TGTGCCTCGAGGGGGAGAACAGGGCCTACTGAAGCTTTCTTT.

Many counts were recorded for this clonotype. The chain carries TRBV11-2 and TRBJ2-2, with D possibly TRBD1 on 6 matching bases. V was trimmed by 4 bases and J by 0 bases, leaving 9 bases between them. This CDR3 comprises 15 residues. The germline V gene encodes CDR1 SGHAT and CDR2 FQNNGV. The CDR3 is CASSSEGANTGELFF. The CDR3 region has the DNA TGTGCCAGCAGCTCAGAGGGGGCGAACACCGGGGAGCTGTTTTTT.

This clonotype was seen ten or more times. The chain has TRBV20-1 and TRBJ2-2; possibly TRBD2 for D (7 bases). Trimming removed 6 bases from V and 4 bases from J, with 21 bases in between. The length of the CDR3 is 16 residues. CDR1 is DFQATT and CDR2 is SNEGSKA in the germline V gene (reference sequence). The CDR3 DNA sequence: TGCAGTGCGGGGGGCCTTGGGAGGGGGGTCACCGGGGAGCTGTTTTTT. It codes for CSAGGLGRGVTGELFF.

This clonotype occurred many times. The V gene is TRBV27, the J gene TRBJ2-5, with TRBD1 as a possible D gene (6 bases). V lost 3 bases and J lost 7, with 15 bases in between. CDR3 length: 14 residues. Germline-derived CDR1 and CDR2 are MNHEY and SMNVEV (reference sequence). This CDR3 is CASSFGQREGTQYF. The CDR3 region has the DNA TGTGCCAGCAGTTTTGGACAGCGCGAGGGGACCCAGTACTTC.

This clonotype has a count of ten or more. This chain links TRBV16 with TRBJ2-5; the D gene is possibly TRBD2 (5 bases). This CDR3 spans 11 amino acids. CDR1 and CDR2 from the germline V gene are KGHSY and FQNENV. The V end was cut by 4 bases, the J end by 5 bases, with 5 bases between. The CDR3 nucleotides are TGTGCCAGCAGCCGAGGGGAGACCCAGTACTTC. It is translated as CASSRGETQYF. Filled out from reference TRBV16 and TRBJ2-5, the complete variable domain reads GEEVAQTPKHLVRGEGQKAKLYCAPIKGHSYVFWYQQVLKNEFKFLISFQNENVFDETGMPKERFSAKCLPNSPCSLEIQATKLEDSAVYFCASSRGETQYFGPGTRLLVL.

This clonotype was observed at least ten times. CDR3 amino acids: CASTVGRQTGELFF. For the CDR3, the DNA is TGTGCCAGCACCGTCGGCCGCCAAACCGGGGAGCTGTTTTTT. The chain links TRBV6-6 to TRBJ2-2; D is undetermined. V shed 7 bases and J shed 5 bases, with 14 bases lying between them. The CDR3 contains 14 residues. The germline gives CDR1 MNHNY, CDR2 SVGAGI (reference sequence).

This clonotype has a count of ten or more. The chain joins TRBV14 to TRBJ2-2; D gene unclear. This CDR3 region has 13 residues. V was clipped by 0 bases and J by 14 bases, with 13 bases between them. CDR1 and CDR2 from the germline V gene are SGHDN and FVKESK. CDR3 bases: TGTGCCAGCAGCCAAGATACAGTCGGCCCCCTGTTTTTT. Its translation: CASSQDTVGPLFF.

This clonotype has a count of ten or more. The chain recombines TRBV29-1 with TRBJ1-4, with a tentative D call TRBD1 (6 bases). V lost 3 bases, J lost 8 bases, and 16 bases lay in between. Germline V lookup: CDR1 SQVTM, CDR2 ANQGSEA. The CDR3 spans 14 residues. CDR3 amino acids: CSVEDSDRDEKLFF. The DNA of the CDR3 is TGCAGCGTTGAGGACTCGGACAGAGACGAAAAACTGTTTTTT.

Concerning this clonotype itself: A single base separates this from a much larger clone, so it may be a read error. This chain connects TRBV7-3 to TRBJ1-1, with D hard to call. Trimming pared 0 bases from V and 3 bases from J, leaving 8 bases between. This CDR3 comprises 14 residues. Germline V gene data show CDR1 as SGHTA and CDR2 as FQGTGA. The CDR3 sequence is CASSLTVVYTEAFF. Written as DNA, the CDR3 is TGTGCCAGCAGCTTAACTGTGGTTTACACTGAAGCTTTCTTT.

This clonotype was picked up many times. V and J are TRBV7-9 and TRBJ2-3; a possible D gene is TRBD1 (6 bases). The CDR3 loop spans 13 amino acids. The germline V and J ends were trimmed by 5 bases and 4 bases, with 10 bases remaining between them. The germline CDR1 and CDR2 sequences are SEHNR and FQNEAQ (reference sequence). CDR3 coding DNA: TGTGCCAGCAGCCCCAGGGGCCCAGATACGCAGTATTTT. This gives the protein CASSPRGPDTQYF.

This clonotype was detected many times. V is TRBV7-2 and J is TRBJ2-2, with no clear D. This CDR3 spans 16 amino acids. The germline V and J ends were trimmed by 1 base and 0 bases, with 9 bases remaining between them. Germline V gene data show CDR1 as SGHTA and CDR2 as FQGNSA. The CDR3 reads CASSLVAVTNTGELFF. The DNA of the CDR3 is TGTGCCAGCAGCTTAGTCGCGGTTACGAACACCGGGGAGCTGTTTTTT.

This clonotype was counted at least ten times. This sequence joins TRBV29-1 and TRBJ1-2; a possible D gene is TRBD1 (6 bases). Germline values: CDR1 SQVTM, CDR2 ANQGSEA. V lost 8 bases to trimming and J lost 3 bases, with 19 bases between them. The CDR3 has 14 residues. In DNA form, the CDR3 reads TGCAGCACGGCCGCAGGAACAGGGCACTATGGCTACACCTTC. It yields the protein CSTAAGTGHYGYTF.

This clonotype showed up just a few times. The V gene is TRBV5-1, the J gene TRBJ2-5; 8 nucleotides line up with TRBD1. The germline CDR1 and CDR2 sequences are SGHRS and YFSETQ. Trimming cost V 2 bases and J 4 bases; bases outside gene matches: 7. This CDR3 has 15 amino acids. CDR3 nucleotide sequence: TGCGCCAGCAGCTTAAGGACAGGGTGGGGAGAGACCCAGTACTTC. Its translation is CASSLRTGWGETQYF. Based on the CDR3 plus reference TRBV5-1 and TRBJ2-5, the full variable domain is KAGVTQTPRYLIKTRGQQVTLSCSPISGHRSVSWYQQTPGQGLQFLFEYFSETQRNKGNFPGRFSGRQFSNSRSEMNVSTLELGDSALYLCASSLRTGWGETQYFGPGTRLLVL.

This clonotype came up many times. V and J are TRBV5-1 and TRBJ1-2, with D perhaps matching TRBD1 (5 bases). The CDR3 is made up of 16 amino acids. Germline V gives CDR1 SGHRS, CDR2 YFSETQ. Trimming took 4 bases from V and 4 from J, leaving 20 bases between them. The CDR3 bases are TGCGCCAGCAGCCCGAGCGAAGGGGAGACCCTCTATGGCTACACCTTC. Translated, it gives CASSPSEGETLYGYTF.

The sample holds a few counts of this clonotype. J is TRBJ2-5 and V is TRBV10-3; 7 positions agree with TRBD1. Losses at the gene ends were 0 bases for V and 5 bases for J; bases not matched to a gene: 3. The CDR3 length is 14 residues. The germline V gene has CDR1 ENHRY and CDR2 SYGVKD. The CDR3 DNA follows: TGTGCCATCAGTGAGTCGGGACAGATCGAGACCCAGTACTTC. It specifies CAISESGQIETQYF.

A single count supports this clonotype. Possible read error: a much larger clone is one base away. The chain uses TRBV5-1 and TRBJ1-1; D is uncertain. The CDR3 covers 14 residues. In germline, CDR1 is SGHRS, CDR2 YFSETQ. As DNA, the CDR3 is TGCGCCAGCAGCAAGGACGGCGGCGGCACTGACGCTTTCTTT. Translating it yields CASSKDGGGTDAFF.

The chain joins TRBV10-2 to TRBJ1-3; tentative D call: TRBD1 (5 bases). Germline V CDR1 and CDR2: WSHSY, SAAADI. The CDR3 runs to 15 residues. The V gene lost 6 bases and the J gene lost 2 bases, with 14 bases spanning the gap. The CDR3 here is CASSPFSGPGNTIYF. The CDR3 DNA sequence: TGCGCCAGCAGCCCTTTTTCAGGGCCTGGAAACACCATATATTTT.

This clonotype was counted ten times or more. The CDR3 nucleotides read TGCGCCAGCAGTGACGCCGGGACTAGCGCCTACGAGCAGTACTTC. Amino acid sequence: CASSDAGTSAYEQYF. The chain joins TRBV10-2 to TRBJ2-7; TRBD2 agrees at 10 bases. The V gene's germline CDR1 is WSHSY and CDR2 SAAADI. The trim removed 3 bases at V and 2 bases at J, leaving 4 bases unmatched. CDR3 size: 15 residues.

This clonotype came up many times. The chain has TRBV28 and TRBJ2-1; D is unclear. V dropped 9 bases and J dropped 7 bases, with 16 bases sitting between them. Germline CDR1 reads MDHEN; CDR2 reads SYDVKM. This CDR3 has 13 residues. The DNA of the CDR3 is TGTGCCAGTGGGTATTCCCTTTCTAATGAGCAGTTCTTC. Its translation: CASGYSLSNEQFF.

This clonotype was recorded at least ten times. CDR3 loop: CASSFDSTTDTQYF. Here the CDR3 DNA reads TGTGCCAGCAGTTTCGACAGCACCACAGATACGCAGTATTTT. The genes are TRBV28 and TRBJ2-3; D is possibly TRBD1 (5 bases). Trimming took 3 bases from V and 2 from J, leaving 9 bases between them. Germline CDR1 and CDR2: MDHEN and SYDVKM. The CDR3 runs 14 residues.

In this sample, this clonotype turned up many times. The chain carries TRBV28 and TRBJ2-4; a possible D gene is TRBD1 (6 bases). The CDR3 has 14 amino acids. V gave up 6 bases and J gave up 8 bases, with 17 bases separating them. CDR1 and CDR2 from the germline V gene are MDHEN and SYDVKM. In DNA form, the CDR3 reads TGTGCCAGCAGCCAGACAGGCCCCGGGGACATTCAGTACTTC. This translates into CASSQTGPGDIQYF.